The 24 T cell receptor beta chains listed next were all sequenced from one sample in a study of cytomegalovirus exposure and HLA in healthy donors. In the PCR, 60 Vbeta and 13 Jbeta primers were used. Sequencing used immunoSEQ multiplex PCR; TCRdb keeps in-frame clones, though not all of them. The profile shows nearly 110,000 clones, over 70% of them singletons. The sequencing input was PBMCs. Source of these receptors: a male donor in good health and CMV-seropositive.

This clone was recorded once. The gene calls are TRBV9 and TRBJ2-1, with a tentative D call TRBD1 (5 bases). The germline V gene has CDR1 SGDLS and CDR2 YYNGEE. The CDR3 has 16 amino acids. Deletions cut 0 bases from V and 12 bases from J, with 22 bases between. CDR3 in amino acids: CASSVVGASAAQGQFF. CDR3 bases: TGTGCCAGCAGCGTAGTAGGAGCGTCAGCCGCCCAGGGGCAGTTCTTC.

The chain couples TRBV7-2 to TRBJ2-7; TRBD1 matches 8 bases. V shed 0 bases and J 13 bases; nucleotides not matched to a gene: 8. The CDR3 totals 13 residues. CDR1 SGHTA and CDR2 FQGNSA come from the germline V gene. The CDR3 here is CASSLAGGTGNYF. DNA of the CDR3: TGTGCCAGCAGCTTAGCGGGCGGGACAGGTAACTACTTC.

The chain combines TRBV6-6 with TRBJ1-4; the D gene is possibly TRBD1 (5 bases). CDR1 and CDR2 (germline): MNHNY, SVGAGI (reference sequence). The germline V and J ends were trimmed by 5 bases and 5 bases, with 12 bases remaining between them. The CDR3 is made up of 14 amino acids. The CDR3 spells CASSHQGSNEKLFF. The DNA for the CDR3 is TGTGCCAGCAGTCATCAGGGATCGAATGAAAAACTGTTTTTT.

This chain uses TRBV5-1 with TRBJ1-4; D might be TRBD1 (5 bases). V was pared by 4 bases and J by 7 bases, with 11 bases between. The CDR3 is 13 residues long. CDR1 SGHRS and CDR2 YFSETQ come from the germline V gene. Written as DNA, the CDR3 is TGCGCCAGCAGCCGCCAGGGAGGTGAAAAACTGTTTTTT. The encoded protein is CASSRQGGEKLFF.

The chain joins TRBV6-5 to TRBJ2-5, with D possibly TRBD2 on 5 matching bases. The CDR3 is 13 residues long. Germline-derived CDR1 and CDR2 are MNHEY and SVGAGI. Trimming pared 5 bases from V and 9 bases from J, leaving 16 bases between. The DNA of the CDR3 is TGTGCCAGCAGTCAGGAGGATGGGATCGCCCAGTACTTC. This gives the protein CASSQEDGIAQYF.

The chain links TRBV4-1 to TRBJ2-1, with 8 nucleotides matching TRBD2. V dropped 2 bases and J dropped 8; count of bases not matched to a gene: 14. From germline, CDR1 is MGHRA and CDR2 YSYEKL. This CDR3 spans 17 amino acids. CDR3 residues: CASSQIAPGLGGDEQFF. The CDR3 DNA reads as TGCGCCAGCAGCCAAATTGCCCCGGGACTAGGGGGGGATGAGCAGTTCTTC.

The gene calls are TRBV19 and TRBJ2-1, with a weak D call TRBD1 (6 bases). The ends were cut back, 3 bases at V and 1 base at J, with 10 bases in the middle. Germline V gene sequence: CDR1 LNHDA, CDR2 SQIVND (reference sequence). CDR3 length equals 15 residues. The CDR3 DNA follows: TGTGCCAGTAGTATGTACAGGGAGTCCTACAATGAGCAGTTCTTC. It translates to CASSMYRESYNEQFF.

V and J are TRBV6-6 and TRBJ1-1; weak D call: TRBD1 (5 bases). This CDR3 has 14 residues. Germline CDR1 MNHNY, CDR2 SVGAGI (reference sequence). Trimming cost V 7 bases and J 4 bases, with 16 bases left between them. This CDR3 reads CASTVRASVTEAFF. The CDR3 nucleotides read TGTGCCAGCACCGTCAGGGCCTCGGTCACTGAAGCTTTCTTT.

CDR3 sequence (DNA): TGTGCCAGCAGCTCACAGGGACAGAACACCGGGGAGCTGTTTTTT. The encoded protein is CASSSQGQNTGELFF. The rearrangement joins TRBV7-3 to TRBJ2-2; D possibly corresponds to TRBD1 (6 bases). This CDR3 comprises 15 residues. V lost 4 bases, J lost 1 base, and 10 bases lay in between. Per germline, CDR1 SGHTA and CDR2 FQGTGA. The full variable domain, with the rest looked up from reference TRBV7-3 and TRBJ2-2, is GAGVSQTPSNKVTEKGKYVELRCDPISGHTALYWYRQSLGQGPEFLIYFQGTGAADDSGLPNDRFFAVRPEGSVSTLKIQRTERGDSAVYLCASSSQGQNTGELFFGEGSRLTVL.

The chain carries TRBV4-3 and TRBJ2-1, with D possibly matching TRBD2 (5 bases). CDR1 and CDR2 (germline): LGHNA, YSLEER. This CDR3 comprises 15 residues. V lost 4 bases, J lost 4 bases, and 14 bases lay in between. CDR3 sequence reads: CASSPRTDHYNEQFF. CDR3 bases: TGCGCCAGCAGCCCCCGGACTGACCATTACAATGAGCAGTTCTTC.

The genes are TRBV13 and TRBJ1-2; TRBD1 agrees at 11 bases. This CDR3 is 14 amino acids long. Trimming removed 8 bases from V and 5 bases from J; junction bases left unmatched: 7. From germline, CDR1 is PRHDT and CDR2 FYEKMQ (reference sequence). The CDR3 spells CASLGTGGLYGYTF. The CDR3 DNA is TGTGCCAGCCTAGGGACAGGGGGTTTGTATGGCTACACCTTC.

This chain uses TRBV29-1 with TRBJ2-1; 8 bases fit TRBD2. The CDR3 runs 14 residues. V was clipped by 5 bases and J by 8 bases; unmatched bases: 11. Per germline, CDR1 SQVTM and CDR2 ANQGSEA. For the CDR3, the DNA is TGCAGCGTTCCATTTTCCGGGACTAGAGATGAGCAGTTCTTC. It codes for CSVPFSGTRDEQFF.

The rearrangement links TRBV7-9 to TRBJ1-1, with no clear D. With 2 bases removed from V and 1 base from J, the gap between germline ends came to 5 bases. Germline V gene sequence: CDR1 SEHNR, CDR2 FQNEAQ (reference sequence). The CDR3 loop spans 13 amino acids. This CDR3 reads CASSLRGNTEAFF. In DNA, the CDR3 is TGTGCCAGCAGCTTACGGGGGAACACTGAAGCTTTCTTT.

The rearrangement joins TRBV5-4 to TRBJ2-7; tentatively, D is TRBD2 (7 bases). The CDR3 loop spans 14 amino acids. V was clipped by 4 bases and J by 3 bases, with 14 bases between them. Germline assignment: CDR1 SGHNT and CDR2 YYREEE (reference sequence). Here the CDR3 reads CASSPGGSLYEQYF. The CDR3 nucleotides read TGTGCCAGCAGCCCGGGGGGCTCCCTCTACGAGCAGTACTTC.

The chain is built from TRBV27 and TRBJ1-6; D is unresolved. The CDR3 contains 13 residues. V was cut by 5 bases and J by 6 bases, with 8 bases left in between. CDR1 MNHEY and CDR2 SMNVEV come from the germline V gene (reference sequence). The CDR3 DNA reads as TGTGCCAGCAGTCAGGAGGTTAATTCACCCCTCCACTTT. It yields the protein CASSQEVNSPLHF.

The sample holds a few counts of this clone. CDR3 in amino acids: CASSAAGTGAPDEKLFF. In DNA form, the CDR3 reads TGTGCCAGCAGCGCCGCCGGGACAGGGGCACCCGATGAAAAACTGTTTTTT. The gene calls are TRBV13 and TRBJ1-4; 10 positions match TRBD1. In germline, CDR1 is PRHDT, CDR2 FYEKMQ (reference sequence). CDR3 size: 17 residues. J lost 6 bases, V lost 5 bases, and 12 bases had no gene match. Looking up the rest from reference TRBV13 and TRBJ1-4 gives the full variable domain: AAGVIQSPRHLIKEKRETATLKCYPIPRHDTVYWYQQGPGQDPQFLISFYEKMQSDKGSIPDRFSAQQFSDYHSELNMSSLELGDSALYFCASSAAGTGAPDEKLFFGSGTQLSVL.

This clone occurred once. The rearrangement uses TRBV28 and TRBJ1-2, with D possibly being TRBD1 (6 bases). V was trimmed by 2 bases and J by 3 bases, leaving 13 bases between them. Germline lookup yields CDR1 MDHEN and CDR2 SYDVKM. This CDR3 is built from 15 residues. The CDR3 DNA sequence: TGTGCCAGCAGTTTAATCACTGGGACACACTATGGCTACACCTTC. This encodes CASSLITGTHYGYTF.

In DNA, the CDR3 is TGCGCCAGCAGCTTAGGACAGGTGGAGACCCAGTACTTC. Translated: CASSLGQVETQYF. The genes are TRBV5-1 and TRBJ2-5, with TRBD1 identical over 7 bases. Germline CDR1 is SGHRS and CDR2 is YFSETQ. This CDR3 contains 13 residues. V trimming: 2 bases; J trimming: 5 bases; junction bases outside the gene matches: 3.

This clone was observed a few times. This sample also contains other DNA sequences that code for the same CDR3. V is TRBV7-6 and J is TRBJ1-1; D is unclear. Germline lookup yields CDR1 SGHVS and CDR2 FNYEAQ. There are 13 residues in the CDR3. V lost 2 bases to trimming and J lost 4 bases, with 8 bases between them. In nucleotides, the CDR3 is TGTGCCAGCAGCTTAAGGGAGGGCACTGAAGCTTTCTTT. This encodes CASSLREGTEAFF.

V usage is TRBV28 and J usage is TRBJ2-1, with D possibly being TRBD2 (6 bases). Germline V gene data show CDR1 as MDHEN and CDR2 as SYDVKM. The length of the CDR3 is 10 residues. V was pared by 11 bases and J by 5 bases, with 7 bases between. DNA of the CDR3: TGTGCCGGCGGGAACAATGAGCAGTTCTTC. Translating it yields CAGGNNEQFF.

In its sample, this clone was seen once. This rearrangement joins TRBV27 to TRBJ2-7; possible D gene TRBD1, 6 bases. This CDR3 is built from 14 residues. Trimming removed 2 bases at V and 3 bases at J, with 11 bases between. Germline V lookup: CDR1 MNHEY, CDR2 SMNVEV (reference sequence). In DNA, the CDR3 is TGTGCCAGCAGTTTACACTACAGGGACTACGAGCAGTACTTC. This gives the protein CASSLHYRDYEQYF.

The chain joins TRBV9 to TRBJ2-1, with TRBD2 matching 11 bases. Per the germline V gene, CDR1 is SGDLS and CDR2 is YYNGEE. J gave up 10 bases and V 0 bases, and 12 bases lay outside the gene matches. CDR3 size: 17 residues. CDR3 nucleotides: TGTGCCAGCAGCGTAGCTTGGGGTAGCGGGGGGGCGAAAGAGCAGTTCTTC. As protein: CASSVAWGSGGAKEQFF.

With respect to this clone: The junction departs from germline at one end; a sequencing error may be responsible. This chain uses TRBV6-5 with TRBJ1-5; D call uncertain. The germline V gene encodes CDR1 MNHEY and CDR2 SVGAGI. The CDR3 loop spans 16 amino acids. CDR3 in amino acids: CASSFSRTASNQPQNF. The CDR3 nucleotides are TGTGCCAGCAGTTTCTCCCGGACGGCTAGCAATCAGCCCCAGAATTTT.

The V and J genes are TRBV4-2 and TRBJ1-3, with a tentative D call TRBD1 (5 bases). Germline V gene data show CDR1 as LGHNA and CDR2 as YNFKEQ. V lost 5 bases and J lost 0, with 17 bases in between. The CDR3 contains 17 residues. CDR3 coding DNA: TGTGCCAGCAGCTCCACGGTAGGGGTTCGCTCTGGAAACACCATATATTTT. This codes for CASSSTVGVRSGNTIYF.